The 30 T cell receptor beta chains reported below all come from one sample, sequenced in a study of esophageal squamous cell carcinoma under preoperative chemotherapy. TCRdb reanalysed the PCR reads using MiXCR and keeps one entry per CDR3 protein. This table holds tens of thousands of distinct CDR3 sequences, around 50% found once. Time point noted: after preoperative PTX-NDP chemotherapy. Specimen collection occurred from a patient given preoperative chemotherapy. These receptors were collected from a human donor with esophageal squamous cell carcinoma. The donor label of this sample is uncertain.

The chain links TRBV12-2 to TRBJ2-4; TRBD1, the table's D call, lacks a check against the DNA. TRBV12-2 is given as a pseudogene. The CDR3 sequence is 15 residues long. Here the CDR3 DNA reads TGTGCCCGCGGCTCGGGGACAGGGGCCAAAGACATTCAGTATTTC. Protein product: CARGSGTGAKDIQYF.

Points on this clonotype: This may stem from a read error, because a much larger clone lies one nucleotide away. The chain has TRBV11-2 and TRBJ2-1; 9 bases match TRBD2. The germline V gene encodes CDR1 SGHAT and CDR2 FQNNGV. The CDR3 consists of 16 residues. The V segment lost 0 bases and the J segment 10 bases; nucleotides outside the gene matches: 10. This CDR3 reads CASSLDYPSGVFEQFF. CDR3 DNA sequence: TGTGCCAGCAGCTTAGATTATCCTAGCGGGGTGTTCGAGCAGTTCTTC.

This chain uses TRBV20-1 with TRBJ2-3; D is unclear. With 3 bases removed from V and 0 bases from J, the gap between germline ends came to 16 bases. Germline V lookup: CDR1 DFQATT, CDR2 SNEGSKA (reference sequence). The CDR3 runs 16 residues. In DNA form, the CDR3 reads TGCAGTGCTAGTTTCTCGTGGCTACAAAGCACAGATACGCAGTATTTT. This translates into CSASFSWLQSTDTQYF.

This sequence joins TRBV7-8 and TRBJ2-5; weak D call: TRBD2 (6 bases). The CDR3 is 15 residues long. The germline CDR1 and CDR2 sequences are SGHVS and FQNEAQ. V was pared by 11 bases and J by 4 bases, with 23 bases between. In DNA, the CDR3 is TGTGCCGGGGGGTTCGTGGGCGGTGACACAGAGACCCAGTACTTC. Translated: CAGGFVGGDTETQYF.

As regards this clonotype: Sequence at one end of the junction differs from germline and may be a read error. The rearrangement uses TRBV7-3 and TRBJ2-4; the D gene is possibly TRBD1 (6 bases). Looked up from germline, CDR1 is SGHTA and CDR2 is FQGTGA. This CDR3 contains 17 residues. Here the CDR3 reads CASSREPGLGAKNTQYF. The CDR3 DNA follows: TGTGCCAGCAGCCGCGAACCGGGGCTGGGGGCCAAAAACACTCAGTACTTC.

Ten or more counts support this clonotype. The V and J genes are TRBV12-3 or TRBV12-4 and TRBJ2-6; D is uncertain. This CDR3 comprises 16 residues. The V end was cut by 8 bases, the J end by 1 base, with 15 bases between. The CDR3, as DNA: TGTGCCAGCTCGATTTTACCAATATCTGGGGCCAACGTCCTGACTTTC. Amino acids: CASSILPISGANVLTF.

This clonotype was observed at least ten times. The chain couples TRBV7-2 to TRBJ2-3, with D perhaps TRBD1 (6 bases). The CDR3 extends over 14 amino acids. With 1 base removed from V and 3 bases from J, the gap between germline ends came to 8 bases. Germline V gene lookup returns CDR1 SGHTA and CDR2 FQGNSA. CDR3 sequence (DNA): TGTGCCAGCAGCTTAGGGACAGTAACAGATACGCAGTATTTT. It codes for CASSLGTVTDTQYF. The full variable domain, with the rest looked up from reference TRBV7-2 and TRBJ2-3, is GAGVSQSPSNKVTEKGKDVELRCDPISGHTALYWYRQSLGQGLEFLIYFQGNSAPDKSGLPSDRFSAERTGGSVSTLTIQRTQQEDSAVYLCASSLGTVTDTQYFGPGTRLTVL.

By proportion, this clonotype is medium-sized. The chain recombines TRBV7-8 with TRBJ2-1, with D tentatively TRBD2 (5 bases). The CDR3 is 15 residues long. CDR1 is SGHVS and CDR2 is FQNEAQ in the germline V gene. V lost 1 base and J 7 bases, leaving 14 bases between the germline ends. The DNA for the CDR3 is TGTGCCAGCAGCTTAGGGTCGAGGGCACTTAATGAGCAGTTCTTC. Translating it yields CASSLGSRALNEQFF.

The V and J genes are TRBV30 and TRBJ2-1; D is perhaps TRBD1 (5 bases). TRBJ2-5 matches the DNA end more closely, so the J call is doubtful. From germline, CDR1 is GTSNPN and CDR2 SVGIG (reference sequence). The CDR3 spans 13 residues. The CDR3 reads CAWSSGMSETQYF. The CDR3 nucleotides are TGTGCCTGGAGTTCAGGGATGTCGGAGACCCAGTACTTC.

This clonotype was detected once. One end of the junction is discordant with germline, which a read error may explain. The chain has TRBV7-8 and TRBJ2-4, with D perhaps being TRBD1 or TRBD2 (6 bases each). The CDR3 sequence is 15 residues long. Germline assignment: CDR1 SGHVS and CDR2 FQNEAQ. CDR3 DNA sequence: TGTGCCCGCAGCTCGGGGACGGGGGCCAAAAACACTCAGTACTTC. It yields the protein CARSSGTGAKNTQYF.

This clonotype was recorded at least ten times. This rearrangement joins TRBV12-5 to TRBJ2-6; D gene unclear. V lost 4 bases to trimming and J lost 2 bases, with 15 bases between them. Looked up from germline, CDR1 is LGHNT and CDR2 is FRNRAP. This CDR3 region has 17 residues. The CDR3 here is CASGSCGPPPGANVLTF. As DNA, the CDR3 is TGTGCTAGTGGTTCCTGCGGTCCCCCCCCTGGGGCCAACGTCCTGACTTTC.

In this sample, this clonotype turned up a few times. V usage is TRBV5-4 and J usage is TRBJ1-3, with D unresolved. From germline, CDR1 is SGHNT and CDR2 YYREEE (reference sequence). The V and J ends lost 4 bases and 4 bases respectively, with 6 bases between them. CDR3 length: 12 residues. CDR3 in DNA: TGTGCCAGCAGCGATTACGGAAACACCATATATTTT. Translated: CASSDYGNTIYF.

The rearrangement uses TRBV7-8 and TRBJ2-3; 13 bases align to TRBD2. The length of the CDR3 is 19 residues. CDR1 is SGHVS, CDR2 FQNEAQ, per germline. V lost 1 base and J lost 0; bases outside the gene matches: 7. The CDR3 spells CASSLVLAGGISSTDTQYF. The CDR3 nucleotides read TGTGCCAGCAGCTTAGTACTAGCGGGGGGGATATCTAGCACAGATACGCAGTATTTT.

This clonotype was picked up one time. The junction departs from the called germline gene at one end, perhaps through a read error. The chain links TRBV7-3 to TRBJ2-3; 10 bases agree with TRBD2. CDR1 and CDR2 (germline): SGHTA, FQGTGA. The CDR3 length is 15 residues. Here the CDR3 reads CASSLGTSVTGAQFF. For the CDR3, the DNA is TGTGCCAGCAGCTTAGGGACTAGCGTTACCGGGGCGCAGTTTTTT.

The chain combines TRBV11-3 with TRBJ2-5; D possibly matches TRBD1 or TRBD2 (5 bases each). The assigned J gene may be wrong: the sequence end matches TRBJ2-3 better. In germline, CDR1 is SGHNT, CDR2 YENEEA. The CDR3 consists of 17 residues. The chain's CDR3 is CASSFEAGARNVETQYF. The DNA for the CDR3 is TGTGCCAGCAGCTTCGAAGCCGGGGCACGGAACGTAGAGACCCAGTATTTT.

This chain connects TRBV7-8 to TRBJ2-4; unclear D gene. CDR1 SGHVS and CDR2 FQNEAQ come from the germline V gene. This CDR3 contains 15 residues. V was clipped by 3 bases and J by 13 bases, with 22 bases between them. The CDR3 nucleotides are TGTGCCAGCAGCTTCGGCGCTGGCAGCCAAAACACGCAGTACTTC. This sequence encodes CASSFGAGSQNTQYF.

This clonotype came up once. The junction differs from germline at one of its ends, possibly a read error. The rearrangement links TRBV7-6 to TRBJ2-3; 8 bases match TRBD2. Germline-derived CDR1 and CDR2 are SGHVS and FNYEAQ. The CDR3 sequence is 14 residues long. CDR3 nucleotide sequence: TGTGCCAGCAGCTCGGGGGGGGATAGAGGTACGCAGTTTTTT. Its protein product is CASSSGGDRGTQFF.

This clonotype was picked up many times. This chain joins TRBV11-1 and TRBJ1-3; D is unresolved. CDR3 length: 12 residues. Trimming took off 6 bases at V and 4 bases at J, with 7 bases between the two ends. The germline CDR1 and CDR2 sequences are SGHAT and FQDESV (reference sequence). The CDR3 loop reads CASRRTGNTIYF. CDR3 sequence (DNA): TGTGCCAGCAGGCGGACCGGAAACACCATATATTTT.

A word on this clonotype: Relative to the germline gene, one junction end is altered; a read error may explain this. V is TRBV7-2 and J is TRBJ2-2; D remains ambiguous. The CDR3 is made up of 15 amino acids. The germline V gene encodes CDR1 SGHTA and CDR2 FQGNSA. The CDR3: CASSSQAVNTEEQFF. Here the CDR3 DNA reads TGTGCCAGCAGCTCCCAGGCTGTGAACACAGAGGAGCAGTTTTTT. The variable domain in full, completed from reference TRBV7-2 and TRBJ2-2, reads GAGVSQSPSNKVTEKGKDVELRCDPISGHTALYWYRQSLGQGLEFLIYFQGNSAPDKSGLPSDRFSAERTGGSVSTLTIQRTQQEDSAVYLCASSSQAVNTEEQFFGEGSRLTVL.

On this clonotype itself: At one end, the junction sequence differs from germline, possibly due to a read error. The gene calls are TRBV7-3 and TRBJ2-5, with D possibly called TRBD1 or TRBD2 (6 bases each). This CDR3 is 17 amino acids long. Germline CDR1 SGHTA, CDR2 FQGTGA. This CDR3 reads CASSAGTGGRAAETQYF. The DNA of the CDR3 is TGTGCCAGCAGCGCGGGGACTGGGGGGCGGGCCGCAGAGACCCAGTACTTT.

This clonotype was observed at least ten times. The chain couples TRBV6-1 to TRBJ1-1; D gene ambiguous. Per germline, CDR1 MNHNS and CDR2 SASEGT. CDR3 length: 13 residues. V was clipped by 6 bases and J by 0 bases, with 8 bases between them. The chain's CDR3 is CASRKQVNTEAFF. The CDR3, as DNA: TGTGCCAGCAGGAAACAAGTGAACACTGAAGCTTTCTTT.

This clonotype was seen more than once but under ten times. The chain uses TRBV7-2 and TRBJ2-1; D assignment may be TRBD1 or TRBD2 (5 bases each). The ends were cut back, 2 bases at V and 4 bases at J, with 12 bases in the middle. The CDR3 is 15 amino acids. Looked up from germline, CDR1 is SGHTA and CDR2 is FQGNSA. This CDR3 reads CASSLTGLHYNEQFF. CDR3 coding DNA: TGTGCCAGCAGCTTAACGGGGCTGCATTACAATGAGCAGTTCTTC.

This clonotype was found a few times. The gene calls are TRBV6-1 and TRBJ2-3; 7 nucleotides agree with TRBD2. This CDR3 spans 14 amino acids. Germline V gene data show CDR1 as MNHNS and CDR2 as SASEGT. Germline trimming cut 6 bases from V and 5 bases from J; bases unmatched to any gene: 8. CDR3 residues: CASRAGLGEDTQYF. In DNA form, the CDR3 reads TGTGCCAGCAGAGCGGGACTCGGAGAAGATACGCAGTATTTT.

This clonotype was detected many times. The V call is TRBV6-1, the J call TRBJ2-6, with 8 bases that match TRBD1. Unmatched junction bases numbered 9, after V lost 8 bases and J lost 0 bases. CDR1 and CDR2 from the germline V gene are MNHNS and SASEGT. This CDR3 comprises 17 residues. DNA of the CDR3: TGTGCCAGCGGCCAGGGGACAGGAGCCTCTGGGGCCAACGTCCTGACTTTC. It specifies CASGQGTGASGANVLTF.

Concerning this clonotype itself: No conserved phenylalanine or tryptophan is present at the end of the CDR3, so a read error is the likely explanation. The limits of the CDR3 on the DNA are not certain, so only TCRdb's listed CDR3 is given. This chain uses TRBV7-3 with TRBJ2-5; the DNA was not used to check the table's D call, TRBD1. From its first to its last residue, the CDR3 has 15 amino acids. Germline assignment: CDR1 SGHTA and CDR2 FQGTGA. The CDR3 region is CASSLLGGSQATQHS.

In this sample, this clonotype turned up many times. The chain uses TRBV7-3 and TRBJ2-7, with 8 bases fitting TRBD2. The ends lost 4 bases at V and 3 bases at J; junction bases unmatched: 8. Germline V lookup: CDR1 SGHTA, CDR2 FQGTGA. The CDR3 contains 15 residues. The CDR3 DNA follows: TGTGCCAGCAGCTCCGAGCCGACTAGCGTCTACGAGCAGTACTTC. Protein sequence: CASSSEPTSVYEQYF.

In regard to this clonotype: Relative to the germline gene, one junction end is altered; a read error may explain this. The chain has TRBV6-1 and TRBJ2-4; a weak D match, TRBD2 (6 bases). The CDR3 has 15 amino acids. Germline loops: CDR1 MNHNS, CDR2 SASEGT. The DNA for the CDR3 is TGTGCCAGCAGGCGGGGAGCCCGGGACGAAGACATCCAGTACTTC. Translation: CASRRGARDEDIQYF.

This clonotype has only a few counts. No conserved phenylalanine or tryptophan is present at the end of the CDR3, so a read error is the likely explanation. No DNA is shown, since the ends of the CDR3 on it are uncertain; the CDR3 is the one TCRdb lists. The V and J genes are TRBV7-9 and TRBJ2-5; the D call of TRBD1 is as the table states it, not checked on the DNA. Germline V gives CDR1 SEHNR, CDR2 FQNEAQ (reference sequence). A total of 16 residues make up the CDR3, ends included. The CDR3 here is CASSSRPGTGQETRFS.

CDR3 region: CASSPPTSGYNEQFF. The CDR3 bases are TGTGCCAGCTCACCACCGACTAGCGGATACAATGAGCAGTTCTTC. The chain combines TRBV18 with TRBJ2-1; TRBD2 aligns across 9 bases. The CDR3 spans 15 residues. The germline gives CDR1 KGHSH, CDR2 LQKENI. The V segment lost 0 bases and the J segment 4 bases; nucleotides outside the gene matches: 1. The full variable domain, in which reference TRBV18 and TRBJ2-1 provide the parts outside the CDR3, is NAGVMQNPRHLVRRRGQEARLRCSPMKGHSHVYWYRQLPEEGLKFMVYLQKENIIDESGMPKERFSAEFPKEGPSILRIQQVVRGDSAAYFCASSPPTSGYNEQFFGPGTRLTVL.

V and J are TRBV7-8 and TRBJ2-3, with D possibly matching TRBD1 (6 bases). Trimming cost V 5 bases and J 11 bases, with 26 bases left between them. CDR1 SGHVS and CDR2 FQNEAQ come from the germline V gene. The CDR3 contains 16 residues. This CDR3 reads CASSRLGGVNTDEQYF. The DNA for the CDR3 is TGTGCCAGCAGCCGCCTAGGGGGTGTGAACACAGATGAGCAGTATTTT.